This TCR beta chain was captured by sequencing in a study of T cells of healthy individuals. The V gene's germline CDR1 is SGHRS and CDR2 YFSETQ. The CDR3 is 14 amino acids. J gave up 0 bases and V 4 bases, and 2 bases lay outside the gene matches. Each CDR3 protein gets one entry after TCRdb re-called the 5' RACE reads with MiXCR. The sample has approximately 58,000 distinct CDR3 sequences, 14% to 15% seen once. In this sample, this clonotype turned up a few times. This chain links TRBV5-1 with TRBJ2-5; 8 positions match TRBD1. The clonotype was recovered from a human donor in good health. The CDR3 spells CASSRTGNQETQYF. CDR3 nucleotide sequence: TGCGCCAGCAGCCGGACAGGGAACCAAGAGACCCAGTACTTC.